The 18 T cell receptor beta chains listed next were all sequenced from one sample in a study of T cell repertoires in cytomegalovirus infection (dated by TCRdb to about 2019). These receptors lack a known antigen. Reads for this sample came from an Illumina HiSeq 1500. Using fastp trimming at Q25 and MiXCR clonotype assembly, TCRdb reanalyzed the public sequencing data and kept in-frame beta chains. CDR3 protein duplicates are merged, each entry listing the most common genes and DNA. For this sample the table gives 95,000 to 150,000 distinct CDR3 sequences, of which more than 30% were detected only once. Under 65% of the sample belongs to the ten largest clones. In the paper's terms, the treatment or condition label means: in vitro stimulation with specific CMV peptide epitopes to enrich CMV-specific T cells. Specimen: CD8+ T cells from cultured PBMCs, collected from culture after CMV antigen stimulation. These receptors all stem from a human donor in good health (CMV status not recorded). Some clones in this sample may be carry-over from other donors' samples.

The chain links TRBV28 to TRBJ2-7; 15 nucleotides align to TRBD2. V lost 6 bases and J lost 5; bases outside the gene matches: 5. The germline CDR1 and CDR2 sequences are MDHEN and SYDVKM. The CDR3 contains 15 residues. For the CDR3, the DNA is TGTGCCAGCAGCCGGACTAGCGGGGGGGCCCACGAGCAGTACTTC. Encoded protein: CASSRTSGGAHEQYF. The whole variable domain, filled in from reference TRBV28 and TRBJ2-7, reads DVKVTQSSRYLVKRTGEKVFLECVQDMDHENMFWYRQDPGLGLRLIYFSYDVKMKEKGDIPEGYSVSREKKERFSLILESASTNQTSMYLCASSRTSGGAHEQYFGPGTRLTVT.

Written as DNA, the CDR3 is TGTGCCAGCAGTTACGCACAGGGGGACACTGAAGCTTTCTTT. Its protein product is CASSYAQGDTEAFF. The rearrangement joins TRBV12-3 or TRBV12-4 to TRBJ1-1, with 8 bases identical to TRBD1. Unmatched junction bases numbered 4, after V lost 4 bases and J lost 3 bases. This CDR3 is built from 14 residues.

In this sample, this clonotype turned up many times. The chain combines TRBV7-9 with TRBJ2-5; the D call may be TRBD1 or TRBD2 (6 bases each). Germline V gives CDR1 SEHNR, CDR2 FQNEAQ (reference sequence). This CDR3 spans 16 amino acids. V lost 4 bases and J 6 bases, leaving 21 bases between the germline ends. CDR3 bases: TGTGCCAGCAGCTCAGACAGGCCGGGGGATGGAAAGACCCAGTACTTC. Encoded protein: CASSSDRPGDGKTQYF.

This clonotype has ten or more counts. The chain links TRBV27 to TRBJ2-5; no clear D. CDR3 length: 14 amino acids. The V gene's germline CDR1 is MNHEY and CDR2 SMNVEV (reference sequence). V lost 1 base and J lost 10, with 16 bases in between. Here the CDR3 reads CASSLYEDPRDQYF. DNA for the CDR3: TGTGCCAGCAGTTTATATGAGGACCCTAGGGACCAGTACTTC.

This clonotype came up many times. The chain combines TRBV7-6 with TRBJ2-3, with a possible D match to TRBD2 (5 bases). The CDR3 covers 17 residues. V was trimmed by 6 bases and J by 3 bases, leaving 22 bases between them. Germline V gene lookup returns CDR1 SGHVS and CDR2 FNYEAQ. CDR3: CASRLELDPVGTDTQYF. In nucleotides, the CDR3 is TGTGCCAGCAGACTGGAACTAGACCCGGTGGGGACAGATACGCAGTATTTT.

In its sample, this clonotype was seen a few times. In DNA, the CDR3 is TGTGCCAGCAGCTTGGCCGCTGGGGGCTACGAGCAGTACTTC. Translated: CASSLAAGGYEQYF. The gene calls are TRBV7-6 and TRBJ2-7; D is possibly TRBD1 or TRBD2 (5 bases each). Germline V lookup: CDR1 SGHVS, CDR2 FNYEAQ. This CDR3 region has 14 residues. V dropped 3 bases and J dropped 3 bases, with 12 bases sitting between them.

At least ten counts were recorded for this clonotype. This chain joins TRBV29-1 and TRBJ1-4; D is unclear. Germline CDR1 reads SQVTM; CDR2 reads ANQGSEA. Trimming pared 7 bases from V and 4 bases from J, leaving 13 bases between. This CDR3 spans 13 amino acids. The CDR3: CSAKDGYNEKLFF. The DNA for the CDR3 is TGCAGCGCCAAGGACGGATATAATGAAAAACTGTTTTTT.

This clonotype was seen a few times. The chain is built from TRBV20-1 and TRBJ1-1; D unclear. The CDR3 has 12 amino acids. V was clipped by 6 bases and J by 2 bases, with 10 bases between them. Germline CDR1 reads DFQATT; CDR2 reads SNEGSKA (reference sequence). CDR3 coding DNA: TGCAGTGCCCAGGTGACAAACACTGAAGCTTTCTTT. It encodes CSAQVTNTEAFF.

The CDR3 protein is CASSLAGAYNEQFF. In DNA form, the CDR3 reads TGTGCCAGCTCCTTGGCGGGGGCCTACAATGAGCAGTTCTTC. The chain uses TRBV11-3 and TRBJ2-1; 7 bases agree with TRBD2. The CDR3 totals 14 residues. Germline loops: CDR1 SGHNT, CDR2 YENEEA. With 8 bases clipped from V and 2 bases from J, the junction kept 6 bases outside the gene matches.

This clonotype occurred a few times. This sequence joins TRBV6-1 and TRBJ2-1; possibly TRBD1 for D (5 bases). Trimming took off 4 bases at V and 0 bases at J, with 10 bases between the two ends. This CDR3 region has 15 residues. Germline values: CDR1 MNHNS, CDR2 SASEGT. CDR3 sequence reads: CASSVQTVSYNEQFF. CDR3 sequence (DNA): TGTGCCAGCAGTGTTCAGACAGTCTCCTACAATGAGCAGTTCTTC.

V gene TRBV6-1 combines with J gene TRBJ2-1; perhaps TRBD1 as D (5 bases). The CDR3 totals 16 residues. V lost 2 bases and J lost 4, with 15 bases in between. Germline V lookup: CDR1 MNHNS, CDR2 SASEGT. CDR3 sequence: CASSETQAGPYNEQFF. In DNA form, the CDR3 reads TGTGCCAGCAGTGAAACACAGGCCGGGCCTTACAATGAGCAGTTCTTC.

The chain couples TRBV11-2 to TRBJ1-2; a weak D match, TRBD1 (5 bases). The CDR3 is 14 amino acids. V dropped 1 base and J dropped 4 bases, with 10 bases sitting between them. Germline lookup yields CDR1 SGHAT and CDR2 FQNNGV. The DNA of the CDR3 is TGTGCCAGCAGCTTAGGAATAGGGACCTATGGCTACACCTTC. It yields the protein CASSLGIGTYGYTF. The full variable domain, its missing parts supplied by reference TRBV11-2 and TRBJ1-2, is EAGVAQSPRYKIIEKRQSVAFWCNPISGHATLYWYQQILGQGPKLLIQFQNNGVVDDSQLPKDRFSAERLKGVDSTLKIQPAKLEDSAVYLCASSLGIGTYGYTFGSGTRLTVV.

This chain joins TRBV6-2 or TRBV6-3 and TRBJ2-6; perhaps TRBD1 as D (6 bases). V gave up 2 bases and J gave up 1 base, with 6 bases separating them. The length of the CDR3 is 15 residues. The germline gives CDR1 MNHEY, CDR2 SVGEGT. CDR3 loop: CASSYTGSGANVLTF. CDR3 in DNA: TGTGCCAGCAGTTACACAGGGTCTGGGGCCAACGTCCTGACTTTC.

This clonotype was counted only a few times. The chain joins TRBV28 to TRBJ2-2, with D possibly matching TRBD1 (6 bases). Deletions cut 7 bases from V and 3 bases from J, with 15 bases between. Germline assignment: CDR1 MDHEN and CDR2 SYDVKM. The CDR3 loop spans 15 amino acids. The CDR3 region is CASKPGTIDTGELFF. CDR3 bases: TGTGCCAGCAAGCCAGGGACAATTGACACCGGGGAGCTGTTTTTT.

This clonotype was counted only a few times. The gene calls are TRBV7-6 and TRBJ1-1; a weak D match, TRBD1 (6 bases). The length of the CDR3 is 15 residues. V lost 4 bases and J 1 base, leaving 13 bases between the germline ends. The germline V gene has CDR1 SGHVS and CDR2 FNYEAQ. The CDR3 coding sequence is TGTGCCAGCAGCTCGGGGGGACATTGGAACACTGAAGCTTTCTTT. It specifies CASSSGGHWNTEAFF.

To note about this clonotype: At one boundary the junction diverges from the germline segment, which might be a read error. This rearrangement joins TRBV7-3 to TRBJ2-2; D may be TRBD2 (6 bases). Per the germline V gene, CDR1 is SGHTA and CDR2 is FQGTGA. The length of the CDR3 is 15 residues. CDR3 loop: CANSPTAGGTGELVF. The CDR3 DNA is TGTGCCAATAGCCCGACAGCGGGTGGGACCGGGGAGCTGGTTTTT.

The chain links TRBV7-9 to TRBJ1-2; 8 nucleotides match TRBD1. Germline V gene sequence: CDR1 SEHNR, CDR2 FQNEAQ (reference sequence). This CDR3 has 16 amino acids. Losses at the gene ends were 2 bases for V and 4 bases for J; bases not matched to a gene: 9. The CDR3 region is CASSLYARGLPYGYTF. CDR3 DNA: TGTGCCAGCAGCTTATATGCCAGGGGGCTTCCCTATGGCTACACCTTC.

Note on this clonotype: One junction end disagrees with the germline gene, perhaps due to a read error. The CDR3 region has the DNA TGTGCCAGCAGTAAAGGTTTTCCGCTGGGGACTAGAGTTTTC. Its protein product is CASSKGFPLGTRVF. The chain has TRBV25-1 and TRBJ2-7, with 8 bases fitting TRBD2. This CDR3 has 14 amino acids. The germline gives CDR1 MGHDK, CDR2 SYGVNS.